The 10 T cell receptor beta chains given below trace back to one sample, sequenced in a study of blood T cells in healthy people across ages (dated by TCRdb to about 2015). The protocol used for the library was 5' RACE. Instrument on record: Illumina HiSeq 2500. The second PCR ran for about 7 to 11 cycles and used a J-beta primer mix along with a sample-barcoded 5' primer. TCRdb passed the public sequencing reads through fastp at Q25 and MiXCR, retaining productive beta sequences. Rows with a matching CDR3 protein are joined into one entry that keeps the most common DNA and genes. This sample holds over a million distinct CDR3 sequences; around 27% were observed only once. Around 0.7% of the sample comes from the top ten. These data were also filed under a second study, of T cells of mothers and their children.

The sample taken for sequencing was blood. The origin of the receptors is a girl aged 2 to 9 in good health.

This clonotype showed up just a few times. V is TRBV7-3 and J is TRBJ2-3; D call uncertain. This CDR3 is 14 amino acids long. Trimming removed 4 bases from V and 4 bases from J, with 12 bases in between. Looked up from germline, CDR1 is SGHTA and CDR2 is FQGTGA. The CDR3 nucleotides read TGTGCCAGCAGCTCAGCGACTGTCGCAGATACGCAGTATTTT. Its translation: CASSSATVADTQYF.

The chain recombines TRBV9 with TRBJ2-1, with 8 bases aligning to TRBD2. CDR3 size: 16 residues. Losses at the gene ends were 4 bases for V and 3 bases for J; bases not matched to a gene: 9. CDR1 SGDLS and CDR2 YYNGEE come from the germline V gene. The CDR3 nucleotides are TGTGCCAGCAGCCCCCGGACTAGCAGAAGCTACAATGAGCAGTTCTTC. Residues: CASSPRTSRSYNEQFF.

The sample holds a few counts of this clonotype. The CDR3 region is CSVEIGTGPLEQYF. The CDR3 nucleotides read TGCAGCGTTGAGATCGGGACAGGGCCCCTGGAGCAGTACTTC. This chain connects TRBV29-1 to TRBJ2-7, with 9 bases aligning to TRBD1. CDR3 length: 14 amino acids. V was pared by 3 bases and J by 7 bases, with 10 bases of the junction left unmatched. CDR1 SQVTM and CDR2 ANQGSEA come from the germline V gene.

With regard to this clonotype: At one of its ends the junction is not consistent with the germline gene, which may arise from a read error. The gene calls are TRBV19 and TRBJ2-1, with D tentatively TRBD2 (7 bases). Looked up from germline, CDR1 is LNHDA and CDR2 is SQIVND (reference sequence). CDR3 length equals 14 residues. CDR3 sequence (DNA): TGTGCCAGTAGTCCTGGGGGGGGCGTAAGTTTTGCGCTCTTC. Translating it yields CASSPGGGVSFALF. The full variable domain, completed using reference TRBV19 and TRBJ2-1, is DGGITQSPKYLFRKEGQNVTLSCEQNLNHDAMYWYRQDPGQGLRLIYYSQIVNDFQKGDIAEGYSVSREKKESFPLTVTSAQKNPTAFYLCASSPGGGVSFALFGPGTRLTVL.

This clonotype was seen a few times. The V call is TRBV4-3, the J call TRBJ1-4; D is ambiguous. The CDR3 sequence is 13 residues long. Germline lookup yields CDR1 LGHNA and CDR2 YSLEER. V was pared by 2 bases and J by 12 bases, with 13 bases between. The CDR3 is CASSQQTVSQLFF. Here the CDR3 DNA reads TGCGCCAGCAGCCAACAGACTGTATCACAACTGTTTTTT.

As concerns this clonotype: A junction boundary mismatches the germline segment, possibly from a read error. The chain has TRBV6-5 and TRBJ2-1; D possibly corresponds to TRBD2 (7 bases). The CDR3 spans 17 residues. Germline V CDR1 and CDR2: MNHEY, SVGAGI. CDR3: CASSYPSPGGDFNAQLF. CDR3 DNA sequence: TGTGCCAGCAGTTACCCAAGTCCGGGGGGCGATTTTAATGCGCAGCTCTTC.

This clonotype was recorded a few times. This rearrangement joins TRBV29-1 to TRBJ2-5, with TRBD1 as a possible D gene (6 bases). The V and J ends lost 4 bases and 4 bases respectively, with 10 bases between them. The CDR3 is 12 amino acids. Looked up from germline, CDR1 is SQVTM and CDR2 is ANQGSEA. The CDR3 DNA reads as TGCAGCGTTGGACAGGCCGGAGAGACCCAGTACTTC. Translated: CSVGQAGETQYF.

The gene calls are TRBV7-2 and TRBJ1-4; the D is unclear. Per the germline V gene, CDR1 is SGHTA and CDR2 is FQGNSA. The CDR3 loop spans 14 amino acids. The V end was cut by 1 base, the J end by 7 bases, with 10 bases between. The CDR3, as DNA: TGTGCCAGCAGCTTAGGCGGGTACGGTGAAAAACTGTTTTTT. Translation: CASSLGGYGEKLFF.

The chain employs TRBV29-1 and TRBJ2-7; D is perhaps TRBD1 or TRBD2 (6 bases each). From germline, CDR1 is SQVTM and CDR2 ANQGSEA. The CDR3 is 11 amino acids. Between the trimmed V and J ends, which lost 0 bases and 9 bases, there was a span of 9 bases. DNA of the CDR3: TGCAGCGTTGAAGACAGGGGAGGGCAGTACTTC. It encodes CSVEDRGGQYF.

The chain carries TRBV12-3 or TRBV12-4 and TRBJ1-1; 7 nucleotides line up with TRBD1. Trimming cost V 9 bases and J 8 bases; bases outside gene matches: 6. This CDR3 spans 11 amino acids. CDR3 in amino acids: CASREGAEAFF. In DNA form, the CDR3 reads TGTGCCAGTCGGGAGGGGGCCGAAGCTTTCTTT.